The rows below give T cell receptor beta chains drawn from one sample of a study of blood T cell repertoires in COVID-19. The repertoire was sequenced with immunoSEQ multiplex PCR; TCRdb's copy has only in-frame clones and lacks some. The sample shows about 270,000 clones, under 90% of them seen only once. The sequencing input was peripheral blood. These receptors were obtained from a woman under 30 with acute or convalescent COVID-19. Each CDR3 is given with its conserved first and last residue. Fields, in order: clone size, D gene, J gene, V gene, CDR3 DNA, CDR3 protein. D genes are given only for firm matches. A row's size may be missing; if present it is once, few, many or a size class.

NA TRBD2 TRBJ2-7 TRBV30 TGTGCCTGGGACGCTGGCGGGGGTCTCCCCTACGAGCAGTACTTC CAWDAGGGLPYEQYF
NA NA TRBJ2-7 TRBV5-5 TGTGCCAGCAGCTTGGTGGGGCGGGAGCAGTACTTC CASSLVGREQYF
once NA TRBJ2-7 TRBV5-1 TGCGCCAGCAGCTTGGGTTCGGGGGTTTACGAGCAGTACTTC CASSLGSGVYEQYF
NA TRBD2 TRBJ2-5 TRBV5-1 TGCGCCAGCAGCATAAATAGCGGGAGCGCTGAGACCCAGTACTTC CASSINSGSAETQYF
NA TRBD2 TRBJ2-1 TRBV4-3 TGCGCCAGCAGCCAAGATTGGGCGGGAGTTCCTCGTGAGCAGTTCTTC CASSQDWAGVPREQFF
once NA TRBJ1-2 TRBV7-3 TGTGCCAGCGGTGACTCAAACAACTATGGCTACACCTTC CASGDSNNYGYTF
once TRBD1 TRBJ1-2 TRBV29-1 TGCAGCGTGTCGACAGGGGACTATGGCTACACCTTC CSVSTGDYGYTF
NA NA TRBJ1-3 TRBV18 TGTGCCAGCTCACCATTCGGCCCGAGCGAAATAAACACCATATATTTT CASSPFGPSEINTIYF
NA TRBD1 TRBJ2-7 TRBV7-2 TGTGCCAGCAGCCCGAGACAGGGAGACGGCGAGCAGTACTTC CASSPRQGDGEQYF
NA TRBD1 TRBJ2-7 TRBV6-2/TRBV6-3 TGTGCCAGCAGTTTGGGACAGGGAGATTTTCGAGGCGAGCAGTACTTC CASSLGQGDFRGEQYF
NA TRBD2 TRBJ2-7 TRBV4-2 TGTGCCAGCAGCCAAGAGGGGGGAGGGCCCTACGAGCAGTACTTC CASSQEGGGPYEQYF
once TRBD2 TRBJ2-1 TRBV28 TGTGCCAGCAGCCTATTAGCGGGCTACAATGAGCAGTTCTTC CASSLLAGYNEQFF
NA TRBD1 TRBJ1-5 TRBV28 TGTGCCAGCACGTCCCCGGACAGGGGACAGCCCCAGCATTTT CASTSPDRGQPQHF
NA TRBD1 TRBJ1-5 TRBV28 TGTGCCAGCAGTTACGGACAGGGGGCTATGGGGAGCAATCAGCCCCAGCATTTT CASSYGQGAMGSNQPQHF
NA NA TRBJ2-7 TRBV7-6 TGTGCCAGCAGCTTAGGTGGCTGGGGGCAGAACTACGAGCAGTACTTC CASSLGGWGQNYEQYF
NA TRBD2 TRBJ2-1 TRBV29-1 TGCAGCGTTCCGGGGACTAGCTCCTACAATGAGCAGTTCTTC CSVPGTSSYNEQFF
NA NA TRBJ2-7 TRBV18 TGTGCCAGCTCACCTAACAGGGCGTCCTACGAGCAGTACTTC CASSPNRASYEQYF
NA TRBD1 TRBJ2-7 TRBV29-1 TGCAGCGTTGAAAGTTGGTCAGGGGGACAAAACGAGCAGTACTTC CSVESWSGGQNEQYF
NA NA TRBJ2-7 TRBV19 TGTGCCACCACGGGACAATCCTACGAGCAGTACTTC CATTGQSYEQYF
once NA TRBJ1-1 TRBV29-1 TGCAGCGTTGAAGGGCCAAACACTGAAGCTTTCTTT CSVEGPNTEAFF
once NA TRBJ1-3 TRBV5-3 TGTGCCAGAAGCACTAACAGGAACTCTGGAAACACCATATATTTT CARSTNRNSGNTIYF
NA TRBD2 TRBJ2-7 TRBV28 TGTGCCAGCAGTTCCCCTAGCGGACCCAACTACGAGCAGTACTTC CASSSPSGPNYEQYF
NA NA TRBJ1-2 TRBV6-5 TGTGCCAGCAGTTACTCGACAGATTCCTATGGCTACACCTTC CASSYSTDSYGYTF
NA NA TRBJ1-1 TRBV15 TGTGCCACCAGCAGAGTCGAGTTTAACACTGAAGCTTTCTTT CATSRVEFNTEAFF
NA TRBD1 TRBJ2-7 TRBV6-2/TRBV6-3 TGTGCCAGCAGCCAACACCGACAGGGTGCCAACGAGCAGTACTTC CASSQHRQGANEQYF
NA TRBD1 TRBJ2-7 TRBV6-6 TGTGCCAGCAGTTACGCAGAGACAGGGGGCGGGTACGAGCAGTACTTC CASSYAETGGGYEQYF
NA NA TRBJ2-2 TRBV5-4 TGTGCCAGCAGGAGGGGGTCCGGGGAGCTGTTTTTT CASRRGSGELFF
NA NA TRBJ1-6 TRBV19 TGTGCCAGTAGTATTTGGGGGGGGAAACCCTCACCCCTCCACTTT CASSIWGGKPSPLHF
NA NA TRBJ2-1 TRBV4-2 TGTGCCAGCAGCAAAGGGGCTAACAATGAGCAGTTCTTC CASSKGANNEQFF
NA TRBD2 TRBJ2-2 TRBV5-1 TGCGCCAGCAGCTTGAGGCTAGCGGGAAACACCGGGGAGCTGTTTTTT CASSLRLAGNTGELFF
NA NA TRBJ1-4 TRBV15 TGTGCCACCAGCAGAGGTTCCAGCGTTAATGAAAAACTGTTTTTT CATSRGSSVNEKLFF